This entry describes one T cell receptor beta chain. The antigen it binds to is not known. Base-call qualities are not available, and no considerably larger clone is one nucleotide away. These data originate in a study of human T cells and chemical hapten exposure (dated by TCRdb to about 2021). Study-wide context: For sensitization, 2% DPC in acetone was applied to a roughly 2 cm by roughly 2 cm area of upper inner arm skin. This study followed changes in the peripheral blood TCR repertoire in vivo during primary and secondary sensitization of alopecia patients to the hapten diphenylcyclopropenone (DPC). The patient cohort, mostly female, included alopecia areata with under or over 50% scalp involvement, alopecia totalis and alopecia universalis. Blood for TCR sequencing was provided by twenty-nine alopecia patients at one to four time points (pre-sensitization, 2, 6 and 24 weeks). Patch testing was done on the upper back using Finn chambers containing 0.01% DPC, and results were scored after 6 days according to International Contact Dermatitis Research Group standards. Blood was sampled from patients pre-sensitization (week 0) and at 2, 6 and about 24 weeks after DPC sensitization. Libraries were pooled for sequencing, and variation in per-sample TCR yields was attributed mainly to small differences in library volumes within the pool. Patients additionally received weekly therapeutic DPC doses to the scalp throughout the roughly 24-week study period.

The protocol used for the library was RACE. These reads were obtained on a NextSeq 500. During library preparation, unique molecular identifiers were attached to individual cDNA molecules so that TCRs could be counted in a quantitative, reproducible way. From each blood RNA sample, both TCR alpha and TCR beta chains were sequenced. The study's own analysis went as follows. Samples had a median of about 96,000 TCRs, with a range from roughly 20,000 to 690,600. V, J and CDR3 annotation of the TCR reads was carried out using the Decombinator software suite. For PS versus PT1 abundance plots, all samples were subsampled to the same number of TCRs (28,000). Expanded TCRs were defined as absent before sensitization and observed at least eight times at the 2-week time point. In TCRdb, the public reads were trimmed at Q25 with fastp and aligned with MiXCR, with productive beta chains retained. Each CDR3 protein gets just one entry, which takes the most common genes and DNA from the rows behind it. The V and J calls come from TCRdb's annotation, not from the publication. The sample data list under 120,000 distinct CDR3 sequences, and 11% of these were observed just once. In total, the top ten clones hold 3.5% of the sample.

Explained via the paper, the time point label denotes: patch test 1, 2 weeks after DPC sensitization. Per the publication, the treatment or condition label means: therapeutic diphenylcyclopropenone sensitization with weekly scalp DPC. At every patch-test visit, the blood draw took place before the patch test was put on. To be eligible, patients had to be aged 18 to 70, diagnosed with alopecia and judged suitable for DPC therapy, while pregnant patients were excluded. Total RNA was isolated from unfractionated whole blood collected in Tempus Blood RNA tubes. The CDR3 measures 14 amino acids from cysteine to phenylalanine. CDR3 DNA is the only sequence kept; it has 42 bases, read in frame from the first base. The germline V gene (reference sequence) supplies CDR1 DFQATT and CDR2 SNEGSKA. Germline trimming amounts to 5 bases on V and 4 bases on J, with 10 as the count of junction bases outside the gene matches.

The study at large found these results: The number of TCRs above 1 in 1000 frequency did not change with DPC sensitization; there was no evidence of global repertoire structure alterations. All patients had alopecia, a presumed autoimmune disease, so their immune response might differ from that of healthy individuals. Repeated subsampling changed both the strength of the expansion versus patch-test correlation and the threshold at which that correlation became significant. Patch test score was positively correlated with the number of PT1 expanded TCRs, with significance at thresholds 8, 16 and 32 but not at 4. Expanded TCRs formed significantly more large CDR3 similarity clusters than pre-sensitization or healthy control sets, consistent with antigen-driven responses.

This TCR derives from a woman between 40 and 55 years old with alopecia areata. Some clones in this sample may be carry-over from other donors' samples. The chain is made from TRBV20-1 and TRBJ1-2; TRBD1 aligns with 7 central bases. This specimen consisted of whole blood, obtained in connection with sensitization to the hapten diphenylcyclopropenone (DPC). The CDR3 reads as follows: CSALKGGQGYGYTF. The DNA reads TGCAGTGCTCTAAAAGGGGGCCAGGGCTATGGCTACACCTTC.